A single sample is the source of the 13 T cell receptor beta chains below, sequenced in a study of T cells in Graves' hyperthyroidism and ophthalmopathy. What was amplified from RNA transcripts were TCR beta CDR3 regions. Carried out on the TCR CDR3, a first-round RT-PCR used the HTBI primer set. TCRdb processed the multiplex PCR reads anew with MiXCR; each CDR3 protein has one entry. The sample includes about 200,000 distinct CDR3 sequences, 15% to 20% of them seen just once. Sequenced sample: blood. These TCRs come from a man aged 35-49 years with Graves' hyperthyroidism.

Remarks on this clonotype: A read error may be the cause here, since a much bigger clone is one base away. V is TRBV7-9 and J is TRBJ1-2; TRBD1 might be the D (5 bases). Looked up from germline, CDR1 is SEHNR and CDR2 is FQNEAQ (reference sequence). CDR3 length: 14 amino acids. CDR3 in DNA: TGTGCCAGCAGCTTCCGGGACCCTAACTATGGCTGCACCTTC. Translated: CASSFRDPNYGCTF.

The CDR3 spells CASSPSTGHTNQPQHF. The CDR3 DNA reads TGTGCCAGCAGCCCTTCTACGGGACACACAAATCAGCCCCAGCATTTT. The rearrangement uses TRBV4-2 and TRBJ1-5, with D possibly TRBD1 on 6 matching bases. Deletions cut 4 bases from V and 4 bases from J, with 17 bases between. Germline V gene lookup returns CDR1 LGHNA and CDR2 YNFKEQ. The CDR3 length is 16 residues.

This chain links TRBV5-8 with TRBJ2-1; D unresolved. Per the germline V gene, CDR1 is SGHTS and CDR2 is YDEGEE. The CDR3 totals 14 residues. V shed 0 bases and J shed 8 bases, with 12 bases lying between them. The CDR3: CASSLAGEVDEQFF. The CDR3 DNA follows: TGTGCCAGCAGCTTGGCCGGCGAAGTAGATGAGCAGTTCTTC.

The chain recombines TRBV6-5 with TRBJ2-2; D not resolved. V lost 5 bases, J lost 5 bases, and 9 bases lay in between. Looked up from germline, CDR1 is MNHEY and CDR2 is SVGAGI. The CDR3 loop spans 13 amino acids. The CDR3 bases are TGTGCCAGCAGTCACATTAGGACCGGGGAGCTGTTTTTT. It codes for CASSHIRTGELFF.

This clonotype has at least ten counts. The rearrangement links TRBV11-3 to TRBJ2-3; 9 positions agree with TRBD2. This CDR3 comprises 15 residues. The germline V gene has CDR1 SGHNT and CDR2 YENEEA. V lost 0 bases to trimming and J lost 8 bases; unmatched junction nucleotides: 6. CDR3 nucleotides: TGTGCCAGCAGCTTAGAAGGACTAGCGACTGGTACGCAGTATTTT. Its translation: CASSLEGLATGTQYF.

This clonotype was counted at least ten times. This sequence joins TRBV5-5 and TRBJ2-3; a weak D match, TRBD1 (6 bases). The CDR3 is made up of 15 amino acids. Trimming stripped 0 bases from V and 4 bases from J, with 12 bases between. Germline V gives CDR1 SGHKS, CDR2 YYEKEE (reference sequence). In nucleotides, the CDR3 is TGTGCCAGCAGCTTGGGGGTCAGGGGCGCAGATACGCAGTATTTT. It specifies CASSLGVRGADTQYF.

This clonotype was seen repeatedly, ten times or more. V is TRBV7-2 and J is TRBJ2-4; TRBD2 might be the D (5 bases). The CDR3 sequence is 11 residues long. CDR1 and CDR2 (germline): SGHTA, FQGNSA. V lost 3 bases to trimming and J lost 8 bases, with 5 bases between them. CDR3 DNA sequence: TGTGCCAGCAGCTTGGGAGACATTCAGTACTTC. Translating it yields CASSLGDIQYF. Filled out from reference TRBV7-2 and TRBJ2-4, the complete variable domain reads GAGVSQSPSNKVTEKGKDVELRCDPISGHTALYWYRQSLGQGLEFLIYFQGNSAPDKSGLPSDRFSAERTGGSVSTLTIQRTQQEDSAVYLCASSLGDIQYFGAGTRLSVL.

This clonotype was seen repeatedly, ten times or more. The chain has TRBV30 and TRBJ2-3, with TRBD2 matching over 7 bases. The CDR3 has 17 amino acids. From germline, CDR1 is GTSNPN and CDR2 SVGIG (reference sequence). Unmatched junction bases numbered 13, after V lost 3 bases and J lost 1 base. CDR3 in amino acids: CAWRGRGQAGGTDTQYF. Here the CDR3 DNA reads TGTGCCTGGAGAGGTAGAGGGCAGGCGGGAGGCACAGATACGCAGTATTTT. Based on the CDR3 plus reference TRBV30 and TRBJ2-3, the full variable domain is SQTIHQWPATLVQPVGSPLSLECTVEGTSNPNLYWYRQAAGRGLQLLFYSVGIGQISSEVPQNLSASRPQDRQFILSSKKLLLSDSGFYLCAWRGRGQAGGTDTQYFGPGTRLTVL.

The table lists this clonotype with a few counts. The chain couples TRBV7-9 to TRBJ1-1; 9 nucleotides match TRBD1. CDR1 is SEHNR and CDR2 is FQNEAQ in the germline V gene (reference sequence). This CDR3 is 17 amino acids long. The V segment lost 4 bases and the J segment 1 base; nucleotides outside the gene matches: 10. CDR3 nucleotides: TGTGCCAGCAGCTCATTTACAGGGGGCTTTGGGAACACTGAAGCTTTCTTT. Translating gives CASSSFTGGFGNTEAFF.

V is TRBV29-1 and J is TRBJ2-5; no clear D. The germline V and J ends were trimmed by 7 bases and 2 bases, with 11 bases remaining between them. Germline loops: CDR1 SQVTM, CDR2 ANQGSEA. The CDR3 extends over 12 amino acids. The CDR3 DNA reads TGCAGCGGTGCCGCAATACAAGAGACCCAGTACTTC. Protein: CSGAAIQETQYF.

The chain carries TRBV25-1 and TRBJ1-1; 7 bases match TRBD1. The CDR3 extends over 14 amino acids. Germline loops: CDR1 MGHDK, CDR2 SYGVNS. V trimming: 4 bases; J trimming: 5 bases; junction bases outside the gene matches: 7. As DNA, the CDR3 is TGTGCCAGCAGTGTCCTGACAGGGATAACTGAAGCTTTCTTT. Its translation is CASSVLTGITEAFF.

There are many counts of this clonotype. The chain is built from TRBV20-1 and TRBJ1-1; D uncertain. The ends were cut back, 0 bases at V and 0 bases at J, with 11 bases in the middle. The CDR3 runs to 15 residues. CDR1 and CDR2 (germline): DFQATT, SNEGSKA (reference sequence). The CDR3 DNA is TGCAGTGCTAGAGATCGCGGATTAATGAACACTGAAGCTTTCTTT. This sequence encodes CSARDRGLMNTEAFF.

To note about this clonotype: A much larger clone sits a single nucleotide away, making a read error possible. The chain joins TRBV15 to TRBJ2-7; D gene unclear. CDR3 size: 15 residues. Germline V gives CDR1 LNHNV, CDR2 YYDKDF (reference sequence). Trimming took off 2 bases at V and 2 bases at J, with 13 bases between the two ends. CDR3 coding DNA: TGTGCCACCAGCAGATCCCCACTACCCCCCTACGAGCAGTACTTC. Its protein is CATSRSPLPPYEQYF. Complete variable domain (other parts from reference TRBV15 and TRBJ2-7): DAMVIQNPRYQVTQFGKPVTLSCSQTLNHNVMYWYQQKSSQAPKLLFHYYDKDFNNEADTPDNFQSRRPNTSFCFLDIRSPGLGDTAMYLCATSRSPLPPYEQYFGPGTRLTVT.